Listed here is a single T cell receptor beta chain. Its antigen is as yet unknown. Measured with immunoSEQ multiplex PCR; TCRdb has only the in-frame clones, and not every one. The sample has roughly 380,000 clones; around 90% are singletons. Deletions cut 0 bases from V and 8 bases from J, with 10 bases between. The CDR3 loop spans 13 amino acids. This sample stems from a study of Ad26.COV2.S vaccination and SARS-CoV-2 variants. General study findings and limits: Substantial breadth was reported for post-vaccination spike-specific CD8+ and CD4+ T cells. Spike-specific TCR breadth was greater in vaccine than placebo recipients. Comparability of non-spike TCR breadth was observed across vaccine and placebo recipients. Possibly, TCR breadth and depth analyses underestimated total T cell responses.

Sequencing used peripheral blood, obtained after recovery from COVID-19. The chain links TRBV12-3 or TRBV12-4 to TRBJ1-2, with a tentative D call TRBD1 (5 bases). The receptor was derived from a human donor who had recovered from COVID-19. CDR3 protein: CASSLAGVAGYTF. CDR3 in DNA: TGTGCCAGCAGTTTAGCAGGGGTAGCGGGCTACACCTTC.